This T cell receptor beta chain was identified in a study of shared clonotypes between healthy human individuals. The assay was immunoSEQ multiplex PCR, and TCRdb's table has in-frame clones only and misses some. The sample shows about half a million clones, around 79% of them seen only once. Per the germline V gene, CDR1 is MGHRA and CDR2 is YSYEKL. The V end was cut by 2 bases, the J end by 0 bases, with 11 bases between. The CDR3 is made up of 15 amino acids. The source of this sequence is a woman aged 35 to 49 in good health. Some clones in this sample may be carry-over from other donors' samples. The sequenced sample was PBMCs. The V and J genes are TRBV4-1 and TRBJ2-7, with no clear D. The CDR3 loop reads CASSQTDWSSYEQYF. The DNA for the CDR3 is TGCGCCAGCAGCCAAACCGACTGGAGCTCCTACGAGCAGTACTTC.